A selection of T cell receptor beta chains follows, all from one sample in a study of spatial heterogeneity in lung cancer. Each CDR3 protein gets one entry after TCRdb re-called the 5' RACE reads with MiXCR. The table lists under 30,000 distinct CDR3 sequences, about 5.6% of them singletons, with roughly a fifth in the top ten. The specimen comprised PBMCs, sampled at follow-up. The receptors come from a male donor with early-stage non-small cell lung cancer. Both conserved end residues are part of each CDR3. A D gene is named only where the DNA matches it firmly. Some rows mark clone size as missing; the rest say once, few, many or name a class of expanded clone.

D gene: NA
J gene: TRBJ2-5
V gene: TRBV12-3/TRBV12-4
clone size: few
CDR3 protein: CASREQETQYF
CDR3 DNA: TGTGCCAGCAGGGAACAAGAGACCCAGTACTTC

D gene: NA
J gene: TRBJ2-1
V gene: TRBV2
clone size: many
CDR3 protein: CASSERARNEQFF
CDR3 DNA: TGTGCCAGCAGTGAAAGGGCCCGCAATGAGCAGTTCTTC

D gene: NA
J gene: TRBJ2-1
V gene: TRBV12-3/TRBV12-4
clone size: few
CDR3 protein: CASSLARINEQFF
CDR3 DNA: TGTGCCAGCAGTTTAGCGCGTATCAATGAGCAGTTCTTC

D gene: NA
J gene: TRBJ1-2
V gene: TRBV29-1
clone size: many
CDR3 protein: CSVEEVLIYGYTF
CDR3 DNA: TGCAGCGTTGAAGAAGTCCTGATCTATGGCTACACCTTC

D gene: TRBD1
J gene: TRBJ1-1
V gene: TRBV27
clone size: many
CDR3 protein: CASSGSQGKMAFF
CDR3 DNA: TGTGCCAGCAGTGGGTCACAGGGGAAGATGGCTTTCTTT

D gene: NA
J gene: TRBJ1-6
V gene: TRBV6-2/TRBV6-3
clone size: NA
CDR3 protein: CASSLGGKNNSPLHF
CDR3 DNA: TGTGCCAGCAGTTTAGGCGGGAAGAATAATTCACCCCTCCACTTT

D gene: NA
J gene: TRBJ1-1
V gene: TRBV12-5
clone size: many
CDR3 protein: CASADGGFTEAFF
CDR3 DNA: TGTGCTAGTGCCGACGGGGGTTTCACTGAAGCTTTCTTT

D gene: TRBD1
J gene: TRBJ2-5
V gene: TRBV20-1
clone size: many
CDR3 protein: CSARPGQGNGTQYF
CDR3 DNA: TGCAGTGCTAGGCCGGGACAGGGGAATGGGACCCAGTACTTC

D gene: TRBD1
J gene: TRBJ1-4
V gene: TRBV7-9
clone size: NA
CDR3 protein: CASSLRGGGEKLFF
CDR3 DNA: TGTGCCAGCAGCTTGCGAGGGGGCGGTGAAAAACTGTTTTTT

D gene: TRBD2
J gene: TRBJ2-7
V gene: TRBV12-3/TRBV12-4
clone size: few
CDR3 protein: CASSLELAGGRQYF
CDR3 DNA: TGTGCCAGCAGTTTAGAGCTAGCGGGGGGGCGGCAGTACTTC

D gene: NA
J gene: TRBJ1-1
V gene: TRBV6-2/TRBV6-3
clone size: many
CDR3 protein: CASSLVRNTEAFF
CDR3 DNA: TGTGCCAGCAGTTTGGTGAGGAACACTGAAGCTTTCTTT

D gene: NA
J gene: TRBJ2-2
V gene: TRBV30
clone size: many
CDR3 protein: CAWSVRGAGGELFF
CDR3 DNA: TGTGCCTGGAGTGTACGCGGGGCCGGCGGGGAGCTGTTTTTT

D gene: TRBD2
J gene: TRBJ2-1
V gene: TRBV7-8
clone size: many
CDR3 protein: CASSFPSSGRNEQFF
CDR3 DNA: TGTGCCAGCAGCTTCCCCTCTAGCGGACGGAATGAGCAGTTCTTC

D gene: TRBD2
J gene: TRBJ2-1
V gene: TRBV20-1
clone size: few
CDR3 protein: CSAPGLAGGRDEQFF
CDR3 DNA: TGCAGTGCTCCGGGATTAGCGGGAGGGCGAGATGAGCAGTTCTTC

D gene: NA
J gene: TRBJ1-2
V gene: TRBV7-2
clone size: NA
CDR3 protein: CASSLQQGIGPILYGYTF
CDR3 DNA: TGTGCCAGCAGCTTGCAGCAGGGAATCGGGCCAATCCTCTATGGCTACACCTTC

D gene: NA
J gene: TRBJ2-2
V gene: TRBV12-3/TRBV12-4
clone size: many
CDR3 protein: CASSLSETGELFF
CDR3 DNA: TGTGCCAGCAGTTTATCGGAGACCGGGGAGCTGTTTTTT

D gene: TRBD1
J gene: TRBJ2-2
V gene: TRBV11-2
clone size: many
CDR3 protein: CASSSYRGSTGELFF
CDR3 DNA: TGTGCCAGCAGCTCCTACAGGGGGTCCACCGGGGAGCTGTTTTTT

D gene: NA
J gene: TRBJ1-2
V gene: TRBV3-1
clone size: NA
CDR3 protein: CASSQGTLYTF
CDR3 DNA: TGTGCCAGCAGCCAAGGCACCTTATACACCTTC

D gene: TRBD1
J gene: TRBJ1-1
V gene: TRBV7-2
clone size: many
CDR3 protein: CASSLQQGIAEAFF
CDR3 DNA: TGTGCCAGCAGCTTACAACAGGGGATTGCTGAAGCTTTCTTT

D gene: TRBD2
J gene: TRBJ2-1
V gene: TRBV20-1
clone size: many
CDR3 protein: CSALRTSGRYEQFF
CDR3 DNA: TGCAGTGCTTTACGGACTAGCGGGAGATATGAGCAGTTCTTC

D gene: TRBD1
J gene: TRBJ1-2
V gene: TRBV18
clone size: many
CDR3 protein: CASSPAQGADGYTF
CDR3 DNA: TGTGCCAGCTCACCGGCTCAGGGGGCCGATGGCTACACCTTC

D gene: NA
J gene: TRBJ2-5
V gene: TRBV7-2
clone size: many
CDR3 protein: CASSFTLQETQYF
CDR3 DNA: TGTGCCAGCAGCTTTACACTTCAAGAGACCCAGTACTTC

D gene: NA
J gene: TRBJ2-1
V gene: TRBV7-2
clone size: many
CDR3 protein: CASSVSISEQFF
CDR3 DNA: TGTGCCAGCAGCGTTTCAATTAGTGAGCAGTTCTTC

D gene: NA
J gene: TRBJ1-3
V gene: TRBV11-2
clone size: few
CDR3 protein: CASSFSGSGNTIYF
CDR3 DNA: TGTGCCAGCAGCTTCTCGGGATCCGGAAACACCATATATTTT

D gene: TRBD2
J gene: TRBJ2-1
V gene: TRBV5-1
clone size: NA
CDR3 protein: CASSSQLAGGVNEQFF
CDR3 DNA: TGCGCCAGCAGCTCGCAGCTAGCGGGAGGAGTCAATGAGCAGTTCTTC

D gene: TRBD1
J gene: TRBJ2-1
V gene: TRBV19
clone size: NA
CDR3 protein: CASRDRGRAYNEQFF
CDR3 DNA: TGTGCCAGTAGGGACAGGGGGCGCGCCTACAATGAGCAGTTCTTC

D gene: NA
J gene: TRBJ2-1
V gene: TRBV20-1
clone size: many
CDR3 protein: CSASEGGPYNEQFF
CDR3 DNA: TGCAGTGCTAGTGAGGGAGGCCCCTACAATGAGCAGTTCTTC

D gene: TRBD2
J gene: TRBJ2-3
V gene: TRBV20-1
clone size: many
CDR3 protein: CSARILLAGVGDTQYF
CDR3 DNA: TGCAGTGCTAGGATACTTCTAGCGGGAGTAGGAGATACGCAGTATTTT

D gene: TRBD1
J gene: TRBJ1-4
V gene: TRBV6-1
clone size: NA
CDR3 protein: CASSDKDRLNEKLFF
CDR3 DNA: TGTGCCAGCAGTGATAAGGACAGGCTTAATGAAAAACTGTTTTTT

D gene: NA
J gene: TRBJ2-2
V gene: TRBV6-5
clone size: NA
CDR3 protein: CASSYGYRRPGELFF
CDR3 DNA: TGTGCCAGCAGTTACGGATACAGAAGACCCGGGGAGCTGTTTTTT

D gene: NA
J gene: TRBJ1-2
V gene: TRBV27
clone size: NA
CDR3 protein: CASKEGPNENYGYTF
CDR3 DNA: TGTGCCAGCAAGGAGGGCCCAAACGAAAACTATGGCTACACCTTC

D gene: TRBD2
J gene: TRBJ2-3
V gene: TRBV7-2
clone size: NA
CDR3 protein: CASLSGSLADTQYF
CDR3 DNA: TGTGCCAGCTTGAGCGGGAGTTTGGCAGATACGCAGTATTTT

D gene: NA
J gene: TRBJ2-1
V gene: TRBV2
clone size: many
CDR3 protein: CASSAGPFTEQFF
CDR3 DNA: TGTGCCAGCAGCGCGGGACCTTTCACTGAGCAGTTCTTC

D gene: TRBD1
J gene: TRBJ1-1
V gene: TRBV7-2
clone size: NA
CDR3 protein: CASSPRQGWKNTEAFF
CDR3 DNA: TGTGCCAGCAGCCCCCGACAGGGATGGAAGAACACTGAAGCTTTCTTT

D gene: TRBD1
J gene: TRBJ2-2
V gene: TRBV7-2
clone size: many
CDR3 protein: CASSPGTDSTGELFF
CDR3 DNA: TGTGCCAGCAGCCCCGGGACAGATTCCACCGGGGAGCTGTTTTTT

D gene: TRBD2
J gene: TRBJ2-1
V gene: TRBV7-2
clone size: few
CDR3 protein: CASSLWTSKDEQFF
CDR3 DNA: TGTGCCAGCAGCTTATGGACTAGCAAGGATGAGCAGTTCTTC

D gene: TRBD1
J gene: TRBJ2-1
V gene: TRBV7-3
clone size: many
CDR3 protein: CASSIQGAPNNEQFF
CDR3 DNA: TGTGCCAGCAGCATACAGGGGGCGCCGAACAATGAGCAGTTCTTC

D gene: NA
J gene: TRBJ2-1
V gene: TRBV4-1
clone size: many
CDR3 protein: CASSLRGDEQFF
CDR3 DNA: TGCGCCAGCAGCCTTCGGGGAGATGAGCAGTTCTTC

D gene: NA
J gene: TRBJ2-5
V gene: TRBV2
clone size: many
CDR3 protein: CASSEGIVPLAQYF
CDR3 DNA: TGTGCCAGCAGTGAAGGGATTGTACCTTTAGCCCAGTACTTC

D gene: TRBD2
J gene: TRBJ2-7
V gene: TRBV24-1
clone size: few
CDR3 protein: CATSETTSGGSYEQYF
CDR3 DNA: TGTGCCACCAGTGAAACGACTAGCGGGGGTTCCTACGAGCAGTACTTC

D gene: TRBD2
J gene: TRBJ2-5
V gene: TRBV3-1
clone size: few
CDR3 protein: CASSPSGGETQYF
CDR3 DNA: TGTGCCAGCAGCCCTAGCGGGGGTGAGACCCAGTACTTC

D gene: TRBD1
J gene: TRBJ2-5
V gene: TRBV20-1
clone size: few
CDR3 protein: CSARGQGQGARETQYF
CDR3 DNA: TGCAGTGCTAGGGGGCAAGGGCAGGGGGCCAGAGAGACCCAGTACTTC

D gene: TRBD2
J gene: TRBJ2-3
V gene: TRBV4-2
clone size: NA
CDR3 protein: CASSLGLAGGSTDTQYF
CDR3 DNA: TGTGCCAGCAGCCTAGGACTAGCGGGGGGGAGCACAGATACGCAGTATTTT

D gene: NA
J gene: TRBJ2-1
V gene: TRBV12-3/TRBV12-4
clone size: NA
CDR3 protein: CASSATSTPRAEQFF
CDR3 DNA: TGTGCCAGCAGTGCGACGTCGACCCCACGTGCTGAGCAGTTCTTC

D gene: NA
J gene: TRBJ1-1
V gene: TRBV5-5
clone size: many
CDR3 protein: CASSLAWATPNTEAFF
CDR3 DNA: TGTGCCAGCAGCTTGGCCTGGGCGACCCCGAACACTGAAGCTTTCTTT

D gene: TRBD2
J gene: TRBJ2-1
V gene: TRBV20-1
clone size: NA
CDR3 protein: CSASPWTSGGNEQFF
CDR3 DNA: TGCAGTGCTAGCCCCTGGACTAGCGGCGGCAATGAGCAGTTCTTC

D gene: NA
J gene: TRBJ2-1
V gene: TRBV5-1
clone size: many
CDR3 protein: CASMVAPDSHNEQFF
CDR3 DNA: TGCGCCAGCATGGTAGCCCCCGACAGCCACAATGAGCAGTTCTTC

D gene: NA
J gene: TRBJ2-5
V gene: TRBV6-6
clone size: many
CDR3 protein: CASSSGSWGETQYF
CDR3 DNA: TGTGCCAGCAGTTCCGGATCCTGGGGGGAGACCCAGTACTTC

D gene: NA
J gene: TRBJ2-5
V gene: TRBV7-2
clone size: many
CDR3 protein: CASSLGDHQETQYF
CDR3 DNA: TGTGCCAGCAGCTTAGGGGACCACCAAGAGACCCAGTACTTC

D gene: NA
J gene: TRBJ1-5
V gene: TRBV27
clone size: many
CDR3 protein: CASRLGGVSNQPQHF
CDR3 DNA: TGTGCCAGCCGACTAGGGGGGGTTAGCAATCAGCCCCAGCATTTT

D gene: NA
J gene: TRBJ2-5
V gene: TRBV15
clone size: many
CDR3 protein: CATSMDSRQETQYF
CDR3 DNA: TGTGCCACCAGCATGGACAGCCGACAAGAGACCCAGTACTTC

D gene: TRBD2
J gene: TRBJ2-7
V gene: TRBV4-3
clone size: many
CDR3 protein: CASSQEGEGFYEQYF
CDR3 DNA: TGCGCCAGCAGCCAAGAAGGGGAGGGATTCTACGAGCAGTACTTC

D gene: NA
J gene: TRBJ1-5
V gene: TRBV2
clone size: NA
CDR3 protein: CASRLQGNQPQHF
CDR3 DNA: TGTGCCAGCAGGCTCCAGGGTAATCAGCCCCAGCATTTT

D gene: NA
J gene: TRBJ2-3
V gene: TRBV7-9
clone size: many
CDR3 protein: CASSKGRDGPYTDTQYF
CDR3 DNA: TGTGCCAGCAGCAAAGGACGGGACGGCCCCTACACAGATACGCAGTATTTT

D gene: NA
J gene: TRBJ2-1
V gene: TRBV7-2
clone size: many
CDR3 protein: CASSRYPGRNEQFF
CDR3 DNA: TGTGCCAGCAGCCGATACCCAGGGAGGAATGAGCAGTTCTTC

D gene: NA
J gene: TRBJ2-3
V gene: TRBV7-2
clone size: few
CDR3 protein: CASSPPTDTQYF
CDR3 DNA: TGTGCCAGCAGCCCCCCGACGGATACGCAGTATTTT